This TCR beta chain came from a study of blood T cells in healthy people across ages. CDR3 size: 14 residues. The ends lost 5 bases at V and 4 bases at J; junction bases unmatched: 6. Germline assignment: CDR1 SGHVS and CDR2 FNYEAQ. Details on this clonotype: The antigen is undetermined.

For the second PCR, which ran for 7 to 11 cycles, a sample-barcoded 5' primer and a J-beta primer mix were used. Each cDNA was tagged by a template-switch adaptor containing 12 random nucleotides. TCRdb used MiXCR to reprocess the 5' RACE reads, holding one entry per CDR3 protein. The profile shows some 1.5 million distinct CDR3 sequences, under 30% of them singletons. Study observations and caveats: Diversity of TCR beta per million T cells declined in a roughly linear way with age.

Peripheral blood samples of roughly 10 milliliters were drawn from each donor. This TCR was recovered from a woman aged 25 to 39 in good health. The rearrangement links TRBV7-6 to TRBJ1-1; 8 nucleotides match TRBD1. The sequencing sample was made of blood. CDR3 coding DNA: TGTGCCAGCAGCCCCCTCACAGGGGGCACTGAAGCTTTCTTT. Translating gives CASSPLTGGTEAFF.